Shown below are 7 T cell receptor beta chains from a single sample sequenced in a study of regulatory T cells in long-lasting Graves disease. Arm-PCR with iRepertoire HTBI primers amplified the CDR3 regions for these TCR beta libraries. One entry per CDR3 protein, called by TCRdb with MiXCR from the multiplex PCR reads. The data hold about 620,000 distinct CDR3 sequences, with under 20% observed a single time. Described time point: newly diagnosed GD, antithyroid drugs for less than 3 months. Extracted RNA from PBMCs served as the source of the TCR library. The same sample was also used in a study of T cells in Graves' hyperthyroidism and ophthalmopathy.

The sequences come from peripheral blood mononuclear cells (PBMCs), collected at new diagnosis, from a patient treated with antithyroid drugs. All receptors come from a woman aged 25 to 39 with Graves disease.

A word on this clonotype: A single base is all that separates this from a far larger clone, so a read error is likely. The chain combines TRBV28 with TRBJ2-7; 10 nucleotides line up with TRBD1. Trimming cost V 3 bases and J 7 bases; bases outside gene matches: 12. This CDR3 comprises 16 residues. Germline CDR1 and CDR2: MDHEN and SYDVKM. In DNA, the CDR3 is TGTGCCAGCAGTTTCCCGGGACAGGGGAGCTACAATGAGCAGTACTTC. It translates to CASSFPGQGSYNEQYF.

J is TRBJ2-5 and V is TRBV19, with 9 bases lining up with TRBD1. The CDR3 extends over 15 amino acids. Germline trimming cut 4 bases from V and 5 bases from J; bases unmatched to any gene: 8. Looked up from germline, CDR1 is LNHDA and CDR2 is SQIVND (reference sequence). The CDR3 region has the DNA TGTGCCAGTAGTAGGACCGGGACAGGGCTGGAGACCCAGTACTTC. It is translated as CASSRTGTGLETQYF.

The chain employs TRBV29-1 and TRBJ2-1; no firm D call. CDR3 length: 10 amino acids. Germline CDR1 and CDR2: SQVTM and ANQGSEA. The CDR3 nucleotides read TGCACGCCTGACACGAATGAGCAGTTCTTC. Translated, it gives CTPDTNEQFF.

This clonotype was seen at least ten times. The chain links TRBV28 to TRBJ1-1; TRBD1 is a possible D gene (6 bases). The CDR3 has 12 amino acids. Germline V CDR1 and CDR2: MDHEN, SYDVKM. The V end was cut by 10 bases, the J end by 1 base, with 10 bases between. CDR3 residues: CAIDRRNTEAFF. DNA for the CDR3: TGTGCCATCGACAGGCGGAACACTGAAGCTTTCTTT.

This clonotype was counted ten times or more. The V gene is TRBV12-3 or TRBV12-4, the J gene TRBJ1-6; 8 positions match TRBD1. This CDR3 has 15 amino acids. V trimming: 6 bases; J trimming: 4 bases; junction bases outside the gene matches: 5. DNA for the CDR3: TGTGCCAGCAGGGCGGACAGGGAGTATAATTCACCCCTCCACTTT. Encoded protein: CASRADREYNSPLHF.

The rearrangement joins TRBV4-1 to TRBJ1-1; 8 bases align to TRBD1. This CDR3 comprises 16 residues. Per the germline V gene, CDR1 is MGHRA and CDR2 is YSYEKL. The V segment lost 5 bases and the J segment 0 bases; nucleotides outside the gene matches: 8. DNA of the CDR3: TGCGCCAGCAGCTTGCGACAGGGGAGGATGAACACTGAAGCTTTCTTT. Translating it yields CASSLRQGRMNTEAFF.

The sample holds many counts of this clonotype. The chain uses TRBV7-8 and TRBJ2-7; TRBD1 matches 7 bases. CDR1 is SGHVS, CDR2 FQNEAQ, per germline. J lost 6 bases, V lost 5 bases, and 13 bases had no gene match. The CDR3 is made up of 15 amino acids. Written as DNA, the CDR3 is TGTGCCAGCAGCCCCGGCCGAGGTGGGACAGCCGAGCAGTACTTC. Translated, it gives CASSPGRGGTAEQYF. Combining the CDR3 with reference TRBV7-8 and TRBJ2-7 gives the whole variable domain GAGVSQSPRYKVAKRGQDVALRCDPISGHVSLFWYQQALGQGPEFLTYFQNEAQLDKSGLPSDRFFAERPEGSVSTLKIQRTQQEDSAVYLCASSPGRGGTAEQYFGPGTRLTVT.